A selection of T cell receptor beta chains follows, all from one sample in a study of blood T cell repertoires in COVID-19. The data were produced by immunoSEQ multiplex PCR, yet TCRdb's version contains in-frame clones alone and is incomplete. The sample lists some 360,000 clones, 70% to 90% occurring once. The sequenced sample consisted of peripheral blood. These receptors all come from an older woman with COVID-19, enrolled during active disease. CDR3s include the opening cysteine and the closing phenylalanine or tryptophan. A D gene is named only where the DNA matches it firmly. The size of a clone is reported for some rows only, either as once, few or many, or as a class for expanded clones.

abundance,j_gene,d_gene,v_gene,CDR3aa,CDR3nt
.,TRBJ1-1,.,TRBV29-1,CSVTRGPIEAFF,TGCAGCGTCACAAGGGGTCCTATTGAAGCTTTCTTT
.,TRBJ1-3,TRBD1,TRBV9,CASSVATGVGNTIYF,TGTGCCAGCAGCGTAGCCACAGGGGTAGGAAACACCATATATTTT
.,TRBJ1-5,TRBD1,TRBV6-5,CASKRDREGPQHF,TGTGCCAGCAAGAGGGACAGAGAAGGGCCCCAGCATTTT
.,TRBJ2-7,TRBD1,TRBV13,CASSLELRDRGVTYEQYF,TGTGCCAGCAGCTTAGAGCTCCGGGACAGGGGGGTTACCTACGAGCAGTACTTC
.,TRBJ2-3,TRBD2,TRBV19,CASSIGAGGPDTQYF,TGTGCCAGTAGTATAGGGGCGGGGGGGCCAGATACGCAGTATTTT
.,TRBJ2-7,.,TRBV5-1,CASAQGNYYGEQYF,TGCGCCAGCGCTCAGGGGAACTATTATGGAGAGCAGTACTTC
once,TRBJ1-1,TRBD1,TRBV19,CARGNRGPWAEAFF,TGTGCCAGGGGGAACAGGGGCCCCTGGGCGGAAGCTTTCTTT
once,TRBJ1-1,TRBD1,TRBV29-1,CSARQGTEAFF,TGCAGCGCCAGACAGGGCACTGAAGCTTTCTTT
.,TRBJ2-7,.,TRBV4-1,CASSHRDTYEQYF,TGCGCCAGCAGCCACAGGGATACCTACGAGCAGTACTTC
.,TRBJ2-7,.,TRBV4-1,CASSHQGGGSYEQYF,TGCGCCAGCAGCCACCAAGGGGGGGGTAGCTACGAGCAGTACTTC
.,TRBJ1-4,.,TRBV24-1,CATSDCTGIRGEKLFF,TGTGCCACCAGTGACTGTACAGGTATAAGGGGTGAAAAACTGTTTTTT
.,TRBJ2-5,.,TRBV29-1,CSVLDSSSVDF,TGCAGCGTTCTAGACAGTAGCTCGGTGGACTTC
.,TRBJ2-7,TRBD1,TRBV5-1,CASSQDRGFRSYEQYF,TGCGCCAGCAGCCAAGACAGGGGGTTCCGTTCCTACGAGCAGTACTTC
.,TRBJ2-5,.,TRBV7-2,CASSLGGAGLGETQYF,TGTGCCAGCAGCTTAGGGGGCGCGGGGTTAGGGGAGACCCAGTACTTC